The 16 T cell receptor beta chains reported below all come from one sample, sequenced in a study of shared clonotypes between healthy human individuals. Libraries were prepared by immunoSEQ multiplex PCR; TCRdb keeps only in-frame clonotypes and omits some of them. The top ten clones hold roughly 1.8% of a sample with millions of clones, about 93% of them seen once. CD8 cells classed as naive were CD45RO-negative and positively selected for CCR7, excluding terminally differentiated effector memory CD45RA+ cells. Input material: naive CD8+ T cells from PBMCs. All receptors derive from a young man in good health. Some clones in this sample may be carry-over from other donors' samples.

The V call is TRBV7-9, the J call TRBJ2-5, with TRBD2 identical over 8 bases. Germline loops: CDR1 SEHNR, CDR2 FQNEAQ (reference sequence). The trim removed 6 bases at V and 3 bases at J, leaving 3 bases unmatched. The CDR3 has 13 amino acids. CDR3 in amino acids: CASREGLEETQYF. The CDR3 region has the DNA TGTGCCAGCAGGGAGGGACTAGAAGAGACCCAGTACTTC.

CDR3 DNA: TGTGCCAGCAGTTCCCCAGGGTTTGGGTATGGCTACACCTTC. Protein product: CASSSPGFGYGYTF. This chain joins TRBV6-6 and TRBJ1-2, with D possibly matching TRBD1 (5 bases). This CDR3 has 14 residues. CDR1 and CDR2 from the germline V gene are MNHNY and SVGAGI (reference sequence). The V gene lost 4 bases and the J gene lost 5 bases, with 14 bases spanning the gap.

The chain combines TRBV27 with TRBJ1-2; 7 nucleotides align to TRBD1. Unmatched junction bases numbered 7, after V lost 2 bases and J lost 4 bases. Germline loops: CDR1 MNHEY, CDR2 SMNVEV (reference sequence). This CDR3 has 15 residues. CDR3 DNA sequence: TGTGCCAGCAGTTTACTCCGGGACAGACCCTATGGCTACACCTTC. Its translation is CASSLLRDRPYGYTF.

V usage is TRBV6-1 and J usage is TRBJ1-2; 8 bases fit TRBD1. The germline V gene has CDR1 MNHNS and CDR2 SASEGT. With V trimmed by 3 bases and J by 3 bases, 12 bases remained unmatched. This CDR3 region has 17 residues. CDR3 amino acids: CASSEKTGVLQDYGYTF. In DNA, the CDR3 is TGTGCCAGCAGTGAGAAGACAGGGGTCCTGCAAGACTATGGCTACACCTTC.

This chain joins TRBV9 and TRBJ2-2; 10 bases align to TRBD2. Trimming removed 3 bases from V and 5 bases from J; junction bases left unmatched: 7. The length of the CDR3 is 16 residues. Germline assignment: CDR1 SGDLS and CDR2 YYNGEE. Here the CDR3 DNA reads TGTGCCAGCAGCGCCGCCCGGACTAGCGGAACCGGGGAGCTGTTTTTT. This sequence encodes CASSAARTSGTGELFF.

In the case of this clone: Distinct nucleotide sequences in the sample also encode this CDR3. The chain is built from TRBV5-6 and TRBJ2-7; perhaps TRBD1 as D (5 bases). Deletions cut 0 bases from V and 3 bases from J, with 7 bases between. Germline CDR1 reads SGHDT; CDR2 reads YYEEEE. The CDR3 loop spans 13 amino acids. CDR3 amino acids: CASSLGGGYEQYF. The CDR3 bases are TGTGCCAGCAGCTTGGGGGGCGGCTACGAGCAGTACTTC.

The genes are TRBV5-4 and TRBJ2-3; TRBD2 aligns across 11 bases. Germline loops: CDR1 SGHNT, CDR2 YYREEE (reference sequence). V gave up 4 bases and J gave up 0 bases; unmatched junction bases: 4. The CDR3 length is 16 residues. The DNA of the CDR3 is TGTGCCAGCAGCACACGGACTAGCGGGAGCACAGATACGCAGTATTTT. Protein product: CASSTRTSGSTDTQYF.

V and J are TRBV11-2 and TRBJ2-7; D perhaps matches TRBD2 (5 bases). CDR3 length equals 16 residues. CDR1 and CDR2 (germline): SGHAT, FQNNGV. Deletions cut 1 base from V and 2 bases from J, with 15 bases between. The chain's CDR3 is CASSLVRGKGPYEQYF. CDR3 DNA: TGTGCCAGCAGCTTAGTTCGAGGGAAGGGCCCCTACGAGCAGTACTTC.

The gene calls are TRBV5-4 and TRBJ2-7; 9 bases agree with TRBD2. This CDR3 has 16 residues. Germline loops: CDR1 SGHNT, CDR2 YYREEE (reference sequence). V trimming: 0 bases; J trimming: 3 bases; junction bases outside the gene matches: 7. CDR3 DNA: TGTGCCAGCAGCTTGGAACTAGCGGGCAGGCTCTACGAGCAGTACTTC. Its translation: CASSLELAGRLYEQYF.

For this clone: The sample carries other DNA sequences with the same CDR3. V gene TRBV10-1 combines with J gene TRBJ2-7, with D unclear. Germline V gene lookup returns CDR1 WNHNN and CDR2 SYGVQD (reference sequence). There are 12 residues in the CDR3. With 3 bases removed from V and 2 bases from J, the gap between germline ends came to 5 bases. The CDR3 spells CASSDSAYEQYF. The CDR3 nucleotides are TGCGCCAGCAGTGATTCGGCCTACGAGCAGTACTTC.

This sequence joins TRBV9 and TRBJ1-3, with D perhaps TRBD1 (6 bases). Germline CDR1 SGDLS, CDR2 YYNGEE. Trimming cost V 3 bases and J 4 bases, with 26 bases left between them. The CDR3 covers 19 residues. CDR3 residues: CASSAAGTLRVLSGNTIYF. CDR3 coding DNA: TGTGCCAGCAGCGCCGCCGGGACACTGAGGGTTTTATCCGGAAACACCATATATTTT.

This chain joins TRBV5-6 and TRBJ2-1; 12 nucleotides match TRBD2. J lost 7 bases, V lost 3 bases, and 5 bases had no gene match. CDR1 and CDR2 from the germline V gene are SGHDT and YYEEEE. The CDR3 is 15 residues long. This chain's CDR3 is CASSSTSGSWNEQFF. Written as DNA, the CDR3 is TGTGCCAGCAGCTCGACTAGCGGGAGTTGGAATGAGCAGTTCTTC.

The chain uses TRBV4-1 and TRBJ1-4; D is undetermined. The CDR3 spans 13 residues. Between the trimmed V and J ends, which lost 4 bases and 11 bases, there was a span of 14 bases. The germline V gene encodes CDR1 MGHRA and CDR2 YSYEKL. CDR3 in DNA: TGCGCCAGCAGCCTCACCCAGAGGGAGAAACTGTTTTTT. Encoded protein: CASSLTQREKLFF.

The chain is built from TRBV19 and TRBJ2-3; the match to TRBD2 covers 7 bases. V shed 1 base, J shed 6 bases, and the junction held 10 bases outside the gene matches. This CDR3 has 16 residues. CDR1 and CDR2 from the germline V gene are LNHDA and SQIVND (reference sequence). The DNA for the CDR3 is TGTGCCAGTAGTATAGGTCGGGCGGGAGCTTTGGATACGCAGTATTTT. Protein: CASSIGRAGALDTQYF.

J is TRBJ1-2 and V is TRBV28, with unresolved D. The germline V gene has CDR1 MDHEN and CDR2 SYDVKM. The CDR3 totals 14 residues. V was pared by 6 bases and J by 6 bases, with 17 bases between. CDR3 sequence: CASSPRRASDGYTF. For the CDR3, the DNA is TGTGCCAGCAGCCCAAGGAGGGCCTCCGATGGCTACACCTTC.

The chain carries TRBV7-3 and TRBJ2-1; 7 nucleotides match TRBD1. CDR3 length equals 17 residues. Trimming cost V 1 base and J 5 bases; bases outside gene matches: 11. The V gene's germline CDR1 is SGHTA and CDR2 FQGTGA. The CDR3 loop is CASSLNPPGTADNEQFF. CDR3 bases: TGTGCCAGCAGCTTAAACCCTCCCGGGACAGCCGACAATGAGCAGTTCTTC.